The clone carrying this T cell receptor (beta chain) was counted once. Using immunoSEQ multiplex PCR, the repertoire was profiled, and TCRdb retains in-frame clones only, with some absent. The table includes about 180,000 clones, 79% detected once. This entry belongs to a study of blood T cell repertoires in COVID-19. As for the study in general: Sources were T cells, B-cell-depleted T cells, or PBMCs; the material itself was cDNA or gDNA.

The sample taken for sequencing was peripheral blood. This receptor was identified in a woman aged 55-69 years with COVID-19, enrolled during active disease.

The DNA for the CDR3 is TGTGCCAGCAGCTTAGGATCCGGGGGGGGTAGCAATCAGCCCCAGCATTTT. Translating gives CASSLGSGGGSNQPQHF. The chain combines TRBV7-9 with TRBJ1-5; perhaps TRBD1 as D (5 bases). Germline loops: CDR1 SEHNR, CDR2 FQNEAQ (reference sequence). The CDR3 length is 17 residues. Trimming took off 1 base at V and 0 bases at J, with 13 bases between the two ends.